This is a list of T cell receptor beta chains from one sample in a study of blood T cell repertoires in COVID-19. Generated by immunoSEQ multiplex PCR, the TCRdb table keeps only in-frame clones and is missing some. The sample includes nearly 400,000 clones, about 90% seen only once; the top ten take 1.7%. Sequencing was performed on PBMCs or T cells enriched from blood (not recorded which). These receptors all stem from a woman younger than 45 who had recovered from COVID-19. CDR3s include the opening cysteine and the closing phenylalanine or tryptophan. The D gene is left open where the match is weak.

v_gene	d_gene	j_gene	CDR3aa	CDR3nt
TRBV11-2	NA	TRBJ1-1	CASSLVRPNTEAFF	TGTGCCAGCAGCTTAGTGCGCCCGAACACTGAAGCTTTCTTT
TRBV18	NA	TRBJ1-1	CASSPLGVNTEAFF	TGTGCCAGCTCACCTCTGGGCGTGAACACTGAAGCTTTCTTT
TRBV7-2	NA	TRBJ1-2	CASSPAGYSGHGYTF	TGTGCCAGCAGCCCAGCCGGGTATTCCGGTCACGGCTACACCTTC
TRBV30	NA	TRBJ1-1	CAWIRSGSLNTEAFF	TGTGCCTGGATACGGAGTGGCAGCCTGAACACTGAAGCTTTCTTT
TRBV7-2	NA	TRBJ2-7	CASSPRPSARGSYEQYF	TGTGCCAGCAGCCCGCGCCCGAGCGCTCGAGGCTCCTACGAGCAGTACTTC
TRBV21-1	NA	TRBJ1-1	CASTSLWGDRAGYTEAFF	TGTGCCAGCACCTCCCTCTGGGGTGACAGGGCCGGCTACACTGAAGCTTTCTTT
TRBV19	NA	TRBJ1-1	CASIDVAGVTEAFF	TGTGCCAGTATAGATGTCGCAGGCGTGACTGAAGCTTTCTTT
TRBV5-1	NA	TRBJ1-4	CASSPGATNEKLFF	TGCGCCAGCAGCCCCGGGGCAACTAATGAAAAACTGTTTTTT
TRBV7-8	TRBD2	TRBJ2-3	CASSLRTSGGADTQYF	TGTGCCAGCAGCTTACGGACTAGCGGGGGGGCAGATACGCAGTATTTT
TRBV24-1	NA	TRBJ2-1	CATSDFRDGGPNEQFF	TGTGCCACCAGTGATTTCCGGGACGGGGGACCCAATGAGCAGTTCTTC
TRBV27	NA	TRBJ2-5	CASSLSYKETQYF	TGTGCCAGCAGTTTATCGTACAAAGAGACCCAGTACTTC
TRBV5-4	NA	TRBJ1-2	CQTQADTGFGGYGYTF	TGCCAAACACAGGCCGATACAGGGTTCGGTGGCTATGGCTACACCTTC
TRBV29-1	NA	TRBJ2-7	CSVEGWGRAYEQYF	TGCAGCGTTGAAGGATGGGGGCGCGCCTACGAGCAGTACTTC
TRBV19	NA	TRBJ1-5	CASSVLRSSNQPQHF	TGTGCCAGTAGCGTTCTCCGTTCTAGCAATCAGCCCCAGCATTTT
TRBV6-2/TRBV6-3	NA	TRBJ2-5	CASSYRRGFTQETQYF	TGTGCCAGCAGTTACAGAAGGGGTTTTACTCAAGAGACCCAGTACTTC
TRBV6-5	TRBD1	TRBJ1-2	CASSYSGTGNGYTF	TGTGCCAGCAGTTACTCAGGGACAGGGAATGGCTACACCTTC
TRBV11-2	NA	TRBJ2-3	CASSLGAGDGTDTQYF	TGTGCCAGCAGCTTAGGGGCAGGGGATGGCACAGATACGCAGTATTTT
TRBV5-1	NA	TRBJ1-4	CASSLEAPPGEKLFF	TGCGCCAGCAGCTTGGAGGCTCCACCGGGGGAAAAACTGTTTTTT
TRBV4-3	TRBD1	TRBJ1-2	CASSQGRRQGASYGYTF	TGCGCCAGCAGCCAAGGTCGGAGGCAGGGGGCCAGCTATGGCTACACCTTC
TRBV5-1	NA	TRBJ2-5	CASSLAVLETQYF	TGCGCCAGCAGCTTGGCCGTCTTGGAGACCCAGTACTTC
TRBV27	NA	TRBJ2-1	CASSLSPVVGRRLYNEQFF	TGTGCCAGCAGTTTATCTCCGGTTGTTGGGCGCCGGCTCTACAATGAGCAGTTCTTC
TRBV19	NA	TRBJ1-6	CASLRDYNSPLHF	TGTGCCAGCCTCCGGGACTATAATTCACCCCTCCACTTT
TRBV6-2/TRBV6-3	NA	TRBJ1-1	CASSRGTEAFF	TGTGCCAGCAGCAGGGGAACTGAAGCTTTCTTT
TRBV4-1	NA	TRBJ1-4	CASSQDRGVIATNEKLFF	TGCGCCAGCAGCCAAGATCGGGGGGTTATTGCAACTAATGAAAAACTGTTTTTT
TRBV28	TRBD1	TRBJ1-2	CASHTGGYGYTF	TGTGCCAGCCACACAGGGGGATATGGCTACACCTTC
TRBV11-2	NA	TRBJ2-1	CASSFGRGFGEQFF	TGTGCCAGCAGCTTTGGCAGGGGTTTCGGTGAGCAGTTCTTC